Presented here are 22 T cell receptor beta chains from one specimen sequenced in a study of blood T cell repertoires in COVID-19. Generated by immunoSEQ multiplex PCR, the TCRdb table keeps only in-frame clones and is missing some. In the table there are roughly 250,000 clones, about 93% of which are singletons. Sequencing was done on a sample of PBMCs or T cells enriched from blood (not recorded which). The source is a woman in her late teens or twenties who had recovered from COVID-19.

CDR3 DNA: TGCGCCAGCAGCCAAGCAGGGTTGAACACCATATATTTT. As protein: CASSQAGLNTIYF. The genes are TRBV4-1 and TRBJ1-3; D is perhaps TRBD1 (5 bases). The CDR3 totals 13 residues. Germline lookup yields CDR1 MGHRA and CDR2 YSYEKL. V lost 1 base and J lost 7, with 8 bases in between.

The rearrangement links TRBV12-2 to TRBJ2-3; the D call in the table, TRBD2, was not verified against the DNA. TRBV12-2 is tagged as a pseudogene. This CDR3 has 23 amino acids. Written as DNA, the CDR3 is TGTGCAAGTCGCTCCGTCATGCTGAGGTTGGTAACCAGCCGCCAGTCTAGCACAGATACGCAGTATTTT. Translated: CASRSVMLRLVTSRQSSTDTQYF.

This chain links TRBV5-1 with TRBJ2-3; TRBD1 matches 7 bases. The CDR3 extends over 18 amino acids. Germline CDR1 SGHRS, CDR2 YFSETQ. J lost 0 bases, V lost 4 bases, and 14 bases had no gene match. CDR3 protein: CASSMPGQRFYSTDTQYF. The CDR3 coding sequence is TGCGCCAGCAGCATGCCGGGACAGCGGTTCTATAGCACAGATACGCAGTATTTT.

V usage is TRBV9 and J usage is TRBJ1-1; D unresolved. Looked up from germline, CDR1 is SGDLS and CDR2 is YYNGEE. V was trimmed by 0 bases and J by 2 bases, leaving 17 bases between them. The CDR3 is made up of 17 amino acids. CDR3 bases: TGTGCCAGCAGCGTAGTAGGTCCCACGAGGGCAAACACTGAAGCTTTCTTT. This codes for CASSVVGPTRANTEAFF.

The chain employs TRBV18 and TRBJ1-3, with D possibly TRBD1 on 5 matching bases. Trimming left V 3 bases short and J 2 bases short, with 11 bases between. The CDR3 loop spans 15 amino acids. In germline, CDR1 is KGHSH, CDR2 LQKENI. The DNA of the CDR3 is TGTGCCAGCTCACCCCCCTCGGGGGCTGGAAACACCATATATTTT. Protein product: CASSPPSGAGNTIYF.

V usage is TRBV27 and J usage is TRBJ1-6; possibly TRBD1 for D (6 bases). The CDR3 consists of 13 residues. The V gene's germline CDR1 is MNHEY and CDR2 SMNVEV (reference sequence). Trimming shortened V by 5 bases and J by 8 bases, and 10 bases separated the two germline ends. The DNA for the CDR3 is TGTGCCAGCAGTCACAGGGAAGATTCACCCCTCCACTTT. Translating it yields CASSHREDSPLHF.

This rearrangement joins TRBV7-3 to TRBJ2-5, with a tentative D call TRBD1 (7 bases). Looked up from germline, CDR1 is SGHTA and CDR2 is FQGTGA. V was trimmed by 4 bases and J by 2 bases, leaving 14 bases between them. This CDR3 contains 15 residues. The CDR3 is CASSSAGGKQETQYF. The CDR3 region has the DNA TGTGCCAGCAGCTCCGCAGGGGGGAAACAAGAGACCCAGTACTTC. Variable domain in full (rest from reference TRBV7-3 and TRBJ2-5): GAGVSQTPSNKVTEKGKYVELRCDPISGHTALYWYRQSLGQGPEFLIYFQGTGAADDSGLPNDRFFAVRPEGSVSTLKIQRTERGDSAVYLCASSSAGGKQETQYFGPGTRLLVL.

The chain uses TRBV21-1 and TRBJ2-7; the tabulated D call, TRBD2, remains unverified against the DNA. TRBV21-1 is deemed a pseudogene. CDR3 length: 13 residues. The CDR3 reads CASSTPERDEQYF. The CDR3 DNA is TGTGCCAGCAGCACCCCGGAGAGGGACGAGCAGTACTTC.

V is TRBV11-2 and J is TRBJ1-1, with a tentative D call TRBD1 (6 bases). The ends were cut back, 5 bases at V and 8 bases at J, with 12 bases in the middle. Germline loops: CDR1 SGHAT, CDR2 FQNNGV. CDR3 length: 12 residues. The CDR3 DNA follows: TGTGCCAGCAGCCCGGGGGGGGCCGAAGCTTTCTTT. This codes for CASSPGGAEAFF.

The chain joins TRBV11-2 to TRBJ2-1; 8 bases match TRBD2. The V segment lost 0 bases and the J segment 4 bases; nucleotides outside the gene matches: 5. This CDR3 spans 16 amino acids. In germline, CDR1 is SGHAT, CDR2 FQNNGV. CDR3 region: CASSLDFAGGYNEQFF. CDR3 bases: TGTGCCAGCAGCTTAGATTTCGCGGGAGGATACAATGAGCAGTTCTTC.

The rearrangement uses TRBV12-3 or TRBV12-4 and TRBJ1-5, with 9 bases matching TRBD1. J lost 4 bases, V lost 9 bases, and 1 base had no gene match. The CDR3 runs to 12 residues. For the CDR3, the DNA is TGTGCCAGTGGACAGGGGAATCAGCCCCAGCATTTT. Its translation: CASGQGNQPQHF.

The chain joins TRBV2 to TRBJ2-7, with D possibly matching TRBD2 (5 bases). V was clipped by 9 bases and J by 2 bases, with 17 bases between them. This CDR3 contains 14 residues. Germline CDR1 SNHLY, CDR2 FYNNEI. CDR3 residues: CASTQERGTYEQYF. For the CDR3, the DNA is TGTGCCAGTACCCAAGAACGGGGTACCTACGAGCAGTACTTC. The entire variable domain, with the rest obtained from reference TRBV2 and TRBJ2-7, is as follows: EPEVTQTPSHQVTQMGQEVILRCVPISNHLYFYWYRQILGQKVEFLVSFYNNEISEKSEIFDDQFSVERPDGSNFTLKIRSTKLEDSAMYFCASTQERGTYEQYFGPGTRLTVT.

This chain connects TRBV7-8 to TRBJ1-5, with 7 bases that match TRBD1. Germline V gene sequence: CDR1 SGHVS, CDR2 FQNEAQ. This CDR3 is 14 amino acids long. V lost 5 bases and J lost 3; bases outside the gene matches: 4. The CDR3 nucleotides are TGTGCCAGCAGCCGGGACAGCCTCAATCAGCCCCAGCATTTT. Protein sequence: CASSRDSLNQPQHF.

This chain joins TRBV2 and TRBJ2-5; TRBD2 might be the D (6 bases). Trimming removed 7 bases at V and 5 bases at J, with 11 bases between. This CDR3 comprises 12 residues. CDR1 and CDR2 from the germline V gene are SNHLY and FYNNEI. The DNA of the CDR3 is TGTGCCAGCACTGCGGGGCCCGAGACCCAGTACTTC. Translation gives CASTAGPETQYF.

This chain connects TRBV10-3 to TRBJ2-7; the match to TRBD2 covers 13 bases. With V trimmed by 5 bases and J by 7 bases, 2 bases remained unmatched. CDR1 and CDR2 (germline): ENHRY, SYGVKD. The CDR3 has 13 amino acids. CDR3 protein: CAISPTSGREQYF. Here the CDR3 DNA reads TGTGCCATCAGTCCGACTAGCGGGAGGGAGCAGTACTTC.

This chain uses TRBV6-2 or TRBV6-3 with TRBJ2-5; the match to TRBD2 covers 7 bases. V was pared by 1 base and J by 2 bases, with 10 bases of the junction left unmatched. CDR1 and CDR2 from the germline V gene are MNHEY and SVGEGT. The CDR3 length is 17 residues. CDR3 residues: CASSYFGITGGQETQYF. Here the CDR3 DNA reads TGTGCCAGCAGTTACTTCGGTATTACGGGGGGTCAAGAGACCCAGTACTTC.

J is TRBJ2-7 and V is TRBV19; the D gene is possibly TRBD1 (5 bases). Germline loops: CDR1 LNHDA, CDR2 SQIVND (reference sequence). Trimming cost V 3 bases and J 4 bases, with 13 bases left between them. The CDR3 has 14 amino acids. This CDR3 reads CASSIWGKGYEQYF. The CDR3 DNA follows: TGTGCCAGTAGTATTTGGGGAAAGGGGTACGAGCAGTACTTC.

J is TRBJ1-2 and V is TRBV19; no firm D call. V gave up 3 bases and J gave up 4 bases, with 15 bases separating them. This CDR3 region has 15 residues. The germline V gene has CDR1 LNHDA and CDR2 SQIVND (reference sequence). Here the CDR3 reads CASSIRGIPTYGYTF. The CDR3 nucleotides read TGTGCCAGTAGTATCCGAGGGATCCCTACCTATGGCTACACCTTC.

As DNA, the CDR3 is TGTGCCAGCACAGTTTCAGGGGCTGTTTATCAGCCCCAGCATTTT. It codes for CASTVSGAVYQPQHF. The chain has TRBV6-5 and TRBJ1-5, with a tentative D call TRBD1 (6 bases). CDR1 is MNHEY and CDR2 is SVGAGI in the germline V gene. The CDR3 runs to 15 residues. V was trimmed by 7 bases and J by 5 bases, leaving 18 bases between them.

The chain couples TRBV2 to TRBJ2-2; D is perhaps TRBD1 (5 bases). The CDR3 is 14 residues long. Per the germline V gene, CDR1 is SNHLY and CDR2 is FYNNEI. V gave up 6 bases and J gave up 1 base, with 9 bases separating them. The CDR3 reads CASRTGQNTGELFF. The CDR3 DNA reads as TGTGCCAGCAGGACTGGACAGAACACCGGGGAGCTGTTTTTT.

CDR3 loop: CAISAEQGRQAAGNTIYF. As DNA, the CDR3 is TGTGCCATCAGTGCGGAACAGGGCCGACAGGCTGCTGGAAACACCATATATTTT. The chain recombines TRBV10-3 with TRBJ1-3, with D possibly being TRBD1 (6 bases). Per germline, CDR1 ENHRY and CDR2 SYGVKD. Trimming removed 4 bases at V and 2 bases at J, with 21 bases between. The CDR3 is 18 residues long.

This clone occurred once. The chain has TRBV7-8 and TRBJ1-3; D unclear. This CDR3 contains 15 residues. Germline-derived CDR1 and CDR2 are SGHVS and FQNEAQ. V shed 1 base and J shed 2 bases, with 9 bases lying between them. CDR3 in amino acids: CASSLVGETGNTIYF. The CDR3 DNA reads as TGTGCCAGCAGCTTAGTCGGGGAGACTGGAAACACCATATATTTT.